The 28 T cell receptor beta chains listed next were all sequenced from one sample in a study of blood T cell repertoires in COVID-19 (dated by TCRdb to about 2020). Libraries were constructed by the immunoSEQ multiplex PCR assay. As stored in TCRdb, this immuneACCESS dataset retains in-frame rearrangements with V and J assigned. A fraction of the clones does not appear; measured against another copy, unresolved V genes explain less than half of the discrepancy, and the remainder lacks a known reason. The sample records 20,000 or so clones, about nine tenths of which are singletons. The ten largest clones capture over 8.5% of the sample. What was sequenced was peripheral blood. All receptors derive from a human donor in a cohort sampled during active COVID-19.

This clone was detected a few times. The chain couples TRBV30 to TRBJ1-3; 9 nucleotides align to TRBD1. The CDR3 sequence is 17 residues long. Germline assignment: CDR1 GTSNPN and CDR2 SVGIG (reference sequence). J gave up 2 bases and V 4 bases, and 12 bases lay outside the gene matches. CDR3 loop: CAWKRDRALPTGNTIYF. The CDR3 coding sequence is TGTGCCTGGAAGCGGGACAGGGCCTTACCCACTGGAAACACCATATATTTT.

This rearrangement joins TRBV7-2 to TRBJ2-1; 10 bases align to TRBD1. V shed 3 bases and J 7 bases; nucleotides not matched to a gene: 6. The CDR3 is made up of 15 amino acids. The germline V gene encodes CDR1 SGHTA and CDR2 FQGNSA. The CDR3 DNA reads TGTGCCAGCAGCTTGGACAGGGGGAAGGCGAATGAGCAGTTCTTC. This gives the protein CASSLDRGKANEQFF.

This chain uses TRBV3-1 (or the pseudogene TRBV3-2) with TRBJ2-3; possible D gene TRBD1, 5 bases. The CDR3 covers 15 residues. Germline loops: CDR1 LGHDT, CDR2 YNNKEL (reference sequence). V was clipped by 1 base and J by 1 base, with 9 bases between them. In DNA form, the CDR3 reads TGTGCCAGCAGCCAAGCAGGGTCCGGCACAGATACGCAGTATTTT. It translates to CASSQAGSGTDTQYF.

This chain uses TRBV6-6 with TRBJ2-1, with D perhaps matching TRBD1 (5 bases). The V end was cut by 0 bases, the J end by 5 bases, with 8 bases between. CDR3 length equals 14 residues. Germline lookup yields CDR1 MNHNY and CDR2 SVGAGI (reference sequence). The CDR3 DNA sequence: TGTGCCAGCAGTTACTCCCCAGGGCACAATGAGCAGTTCTTC. As protein: CASSYSPGHNEQFF.

The gene calls are TRBV13 and TRBJ2-7; 13 nucleotides match TRBD2. CDR1 is PRHDT, CDR2 FYEKMQ, per germline (reference sequence). CDR3 length equals 18 residues. Trimming removed 4 bases from V and 4 bases from J; junction bases left unmatched: 13. The CDR3 loop is CASSSKAHRLAGGYEQYF. The DNA of the CDR3 is TGTGCCAGCAGCTCAAAAGCCCACCGACTAGCGGGGGGATACGAGCAGTACTTC.

The chain recombines TRBV5-4 with TRBJ1-1; 11 bases align to TRBD1. This CDR3 contains 17 residues. Germline V gene sequence: CDR1 SGHNT, CDR2 YYREEE (reference sequence). Trimming at V came to 6 bases and at J to 0 bases, leaving 10 bases not matched to a gene. CDR3 amino acids: CASNRGQGALMNTEAFF. CDR3 DNA: TGTGCCAGCAACCGAGGACAGGGGGCTCTTATGAACACTGAAGCTTTCTTT.

V is TRBV29-1 and J is TRBJ2-7; D is unclear. Germline CDR1 and CDR2: SQVTM and ANQGSEA. This CDR3 has 11 amino acids. V lost 4 bases and J lost 6, with 10 bases in between. In DNA, the CDR3 is TGCAGCGTTGCGTCCTGGGCCGAGCAGTACTTC. Protein sequence: CSVASWAEQYF.

The genes are TRBV27 and TRBJ1-2, with a tentative D call TRBD1 (6 bases). Trimming cost V 10 bases and J 4 bases, with 16 bases left between them. Per germline, CDR1 MNHEY and CDR2 SMNVEV (reference sequence). The CDR3 sequence is 13 residues long. DNA for the CDR3: TGTGCCACACTCTCGGACAGAGCCTATGGCTACACCTTC. Protein: CATLSDRAYGYTF.

The chain carries TRBV3-1 (or the pseudogene TRBV3-2) and TRBJ2-5, with 12 bases that match TRBD2. V shed 4 bases, J shed 4 bases, and the junction held 4 bases outside the gene matches. CDR3 length: 15 amino acids. In germline, CDR1 is LGHDT, CDR2 YNNKEL (reference sequence). The CDR3 bases are TGTGCCAGCAGCCCTACACTAGCGGGGGGAGAGACCCAGTACTTC. The encoded protein is CASSPTLAGGETQYF.

This chain connects TRBV19 to TRBJ2-7, with TRBD1 matching over 8 bases. Germline V lookup: CDR1 LNHDA, CDR2 SQIVND (reference sequence). The J segment lost 1 base and the V segment lost 1 base, leaving 9 bases of the junction unmatched. This CDR3 is 17 amino acids long. The CDR3 here is CASSIGNTGGVSYEQYF. CDR3 nucleotides: TGTGCCAGTAGTATAGGGAACACAGGGGGAGTATCCTACGAGCAGTACTTC.

This rearrangement joins TRBV13 to TRBJ2-7, with D perhaps TRBD1 (6 bases). Germline CDR1 and CDR2: PRHDT and FYEKMQ (reference sequence). This CDR3 comprises 13 residues. The V and J ends lost 6 bases and 2 bases respectively, with 11 bases between them. Here the CDR3 DNA reads TGTGCCAGCAGGCGGCAGGGGACCTACGAGCAGTACTTC. It codes for CASRRQGTYEQYF.

The J gene is TRBJ1-3, the V gene TRBV5-6; TRBD1 aligns across 7 bases. CDR3 length equals 17 residues. J gave up 0 bases and V 4 bases, and 10 bases lay outside the gene matches. CDR1 and CDR2 from the germline V gene are SGHDT and YYEEEE. DNA of the CDR3: TGTGCCAGCAGCGAACAAACAGGGGCCAGCTCTGGAAACACCATATATTTT. Translation: CASSEQTGASSGNTIYF.

The chain joins TRBV5-4 to TRBJ1-6; D is uncertain. Per the germline V gene, CDR1 is SGHNT and CDR2 is YYREEE (reference sequence). The V end was cut by 3 bases, the J end by 19 bases, with 17 bases between. The CDR3 has 12 residues. CDR3 in DNA: TGTGCCAGCAGCTCCGGTTTGGGCAACCCTCACTTT. Translated, it gives CASSSGLGNPHF. Variable domain in full (rest from reference TRBV5-4 and TRBJ1-6): ETGVTQSPTHLIKTRGQQVTLRCSSQSGHNTVSWYQQALGQGPQFIFQYYREEENGRGNFPPRFSGLQFPNYSSELNVNALELDDSALYLCASSSGLGNPHFGNGTRLTVT.

The V call is TRBV11-3, the J call TRBJ1-1; 9 nucleotides agree with TRBD1. Losses at the gene ends were 5 bases for V and 0 bases for J; bases not matched to a gene: 4. Germline CDR1 is SGHNT and CDR2 is YENEEA. CDR3 size: 15 residues. The CDR3 reads CASSPGQGLNTEAFF. CDR3 in DNA: TGTGCCAGCAGCCCGGGACAGGGCCTGAACACTGAAGCTTTCTTT.

This clone was observed a single time. This rearrangement joins TRBV18 to TRBJ2-5, with a weak D call TRBD1 (6 bases). The CDR3 is 14 amino acids. V lost 6 bases and J 1 base, leaving 12 bases between the germline ends. Germline assignment: CDR1 KGHSH and CDR2 LQKENI. Here the CDR3 DNA reads TGTGCCAGCTCCCGAGACAGGTCCCAAGAGACCCAGTACTTC. Translated: CASSRDRSQETQYF.

This clone came up once. V usage is TRBV19 and J usage is TRBJ2-5, with 12 bases aligning to TRBD2. Germline values: CDR1 LNHDA, CDR2 SQIVND (reference sequence). Germline trimming cut 4 bases from V and 5 bases from J; bases unmatched to any gene: 8. The CDR3 runs to 16 residues. CDR3 region: CASSRSSGGARETQYF. CDR3 coding DNA: TGTGCCAGTAGTAGATCTAGCGGGGGGGCCCGGGAGACCCAGTACTTC.

V usage is TRBV6-5 and J usage is TRBJ1-1; 9 bases line up with TRBD1. Per germline, CDR1 MNHEY and CDR2 SVGAGI. The CDR3 contains 13 residues. V shed 9 bases, J shed 0 bases, and the junction held 2 bases outside the gene matches. CDR3 loop: CASGQGMNTEAFF. The CDR3 DNA reads as TGTGCCAGTGGACAGGGGATGAACACTGAAGCTTTCTTT.

The chain combines TRBV30 with TRBJ2-2; D remains ambiguous. CDR1 is GTSNPN and CDR2 is SVGIG in the germline V gene (reference sequence). Trimming pared 3 bases from V and 0 bases from J, leaving 5 bases between. The CDR3 has 13 amino acids. CDR3 in amino acids: CAWRQTNTGELFF. The CDR3 DNA reads TGTGCCTGGAGACAGACGAACACCGGGGAGCTGTTTTTT.

The chain carries TRBV28 and TRBJ2-7, with D perhaps matching TRBD2 (5 bases). The germline CDR1 and CDR2 sequences are MDHEN and SYDVKM. The CDR3 covers 12 residues. Trimming cost V 1 base and J 7 bases, with 8 bases left between them. The CDR3 here is CASSLSGEEQYF. CDR3 nucleotide sequence: TGTGCCAGCAGTTTATCCGGGGAAGAGCAGTACTTC.

This chain uses TRBV19 with TRBJ1-5; unclear D gene. The germline V gene encodes CDR1 LNHDA and CDR2 SQIVND (reference sequence). The CDR3 consists of 15 residues. The V end was cut by 4 bases, the J end by 3 bases, with 13 bases between. The CDR3 loop reads CASSSVETLNQPQHF. The CDR3 coding sequence is TGTGCCAGTAGTAGTGTGGAGACGCTCAATCAGCCCCAGCATTTT.

This rearrangement joins TRBV7-8 to TRBJ1-2; tentative D call: TRBD1 (5 bases). V was pared by 5 bases and J by 1 base, with 14 bases between. CDR1 and CDR2 (germline): SGHVS, FQNEAQ. The CDR3 sequence is 15 residues long. The CDR3 region has the DNA TGTGCCAGCAGCCCCCTGATGGGGCTTAACTATGGCTACACCTTC. The encoded protein is CASSPLMGLNYGYTF.

The chain links TRBV9 to TRBJ1-4, with D perhaps matching TRBD1 (6 bases). The CDR3 is 15 amino acids. Germline V CDR1 and CDR2: SGDLS, YYNGEE. Between the trimmed V and J ends, which lost 7 bases and 7 bases, there was a span of 20 bases. Here the CDR3 reads CASGGVAGASEKLFF. The DNA for the CDR3 is TGTGCCAGCGGGGGTGTGGCAGGGGCGAGTGAAAAACTGTTTTTT. The variable domain in full, with the rest retrieved from reference TRBV9 and TRBJ1-4, is DSGVTQTPKHLITATGQRVTLRCSPRSGDLSVYWYQQSLDQGLQFLIQYYNGEERAKGNILERFSAQQFPDLHSELNLSSLELGDSALYFCASGGVAGASEKLFFGSGTQLSVL.

The J gene is TRBJ2-1, the V gene TRBV7-9; a possible D gene is TRBD2 (6 bases). Trimming took 0 bases from V and 2 from J, leaving 20 bases between them. The CDR3 has 19 amino acids. Germline V gene data show CDR1 as SEHNR and CDR2 as FQNEAQ (reference sequence). The CDR3 DNA reads TGTGCCAGCAGCTTAGCGCGTGAGATTAGCGGAACCACCTACAATGAGCAGTTCTTC. Translated, it gives CASSLAREISGTTYNEQFF.

This clone was found once. The chain uses TRBV24-1 and TRBJ2-3; 9 bases align to TRBD2. Trimming took 6 bases from V and 4 from J; bases not matched to a gene: 10. This CDR3 contains 16 residues. Germline loops: CDR1 KGHDR, CDR2 SFDVKD. The CDR3 DNA is TGTGCCACCAGTAGAATGGGCGGGGGGGCCCCAGATACGCAGTATTTT. The encoded protein is CATSRMGGGAPDTQYF.

This rearrangement joins TRBV15 to TRBJ1-2; D is ambiguous. CDR3 length: 14 residues. Trimming left V 0 bases short and J 5 bases short, with 10 bases between. Germline lookup yields CDR1 LNHNV and CDR2 YYDKDF (reference sequence). This chain's CDR3 is CATSRDRGFYGYTF. The CDR3 bases are TGTGCCACCAGCAGAGATAGAGGGTTTTATGGCTACACCTTC.

The rearrangement joins TRBV18 to TRBJ1-1; D unresolved. CDR1 is KGHSH, CDR2 LQKENI, per germline. Trimming pared 2 bases from V and 4 bases from J, leaving 11 bases between. CDR3 length equals 14 residues. The CDR3 loop is CASSPYGGGTEAFF. CDR3 nucleotide sequence: TGTGCCAGCTCACCATACGGCGGAGGCACTGAAGCTTTCTTT.

The chain has TRBV11-2 and TRBJ1-6, with TRBD1 matching 7 bases. After removal of 1 base from V and 5 bases from J, the junction contained 8 bases not matched to a gene. This CDR3 has 17 residues. Germline-derived CDR1 and CDR2 are SGHAT and FQNNGV. The CDR3 DNA reads as TGTGCCAGCAGCTTAGTTCGGTGGGACAGAAATAATTCACCCCTCCACTTT. Translation: CASSLVRWDRNNSPLHF.

This chain joins TRBV12-5 and TRBJ1-4, with D perhaps TRBD1 (6 bases). V was clipped by 0 bases and J by 8 bases, with 22 bases between them. Germline V gene lookup returns CDR1 LGHNT and CDR2 FRNRAP. The CDR3 covers 18 residues. Here the CDR3 reads CASGLVLVPTGLGEKLFF. The CDR3 region has the DNA TGTGCTAGTGGTTTGGTACTTGTCCCAACAGGGTTGGGCGAAAAACTGTTTTTT. Filled out from reference TRBV12-5 and TRBJ1-4, the complete variable domain reads DARVTQTPRHKVTEMGQEVTMRCQPILGHNTVFWYRQTMMQGLELLAYFRNRAPLDDSGMPKDRFSAEMPDATLATLKIQPSEPRDSAVYFCASGLVLVPTGLGEKLFFGSGTQLSVL.